The T cell receptor beta chain described here comes from a study of blood T cell repertoires in COVID-19 (dated by TCRdb to about 2020). In terms of the full investigation: Collaborator samples came from the United States, Italy and Spain and covered acute and convalescent phases of COVID-19. Deeply sampled blood TCRbeta repertoires from subjects exposed to, actively infected with, or recovered from COVID-19 were included in the dataset. The prospective study material was composed of cDNA or gDNA derived from T cells, B-cell-depleted T cells, or PBMCs. Where HLA class I and class II types were available, the types were taken from metadata supplied by the sample provider, not from assay-based typing. The samples were drawn from the first 160 participants of the ongoing ImmuneRACE study and from some 1,300 subjects provided by 6 global collaborators. The sample metadata nearly always contained a de-identified subject ID, COVID-19 status, age in years and sex. A freely available public database, intended as a resource for researchers studying the immune response to SARS-CoV-2, is where the repertoires were released.

V is cut by 7 bases and J by 0 bases, and the space between the germline ends is 17 bases. CDR3 length: 15 amino acids, cysteine to phenylalanine. CDR3 DNA is the only sequence kept; it has 45 bases, read in frame from the first base. The germline V gene (reference sequence) specifies SGHKS as CDR1 and YYEKEE as CDR2. Here is what the overall study found, with its caveats: How much clinical and demographic metadata was included differed by source and by participant, and the metadata was provided uncurated.

Turning to this clone: Its antigen remains undetermined. No base quality information exists; no much larger clone differs at one position.

TCRbeta CDR3 regions were amplified from genomic DNA by means of the immunoSEQ Assay, a bias-controlled multiplex PCR. On the study's bioinformatics: Within the assay, amplification of reference gene primers was used to estimate how many nucleated cells each sample contained. Sequence reads were collapsed and filtered to measure the absolute abundance of every unique TCRbeta CDR3 rearrangement. For each sample, productive Simpson clonality was calculated as the square root of Simpson's diversity index across productive rearrangements. Not all clones reach the TCRdb copy of this immuneACCESS table, which keeps in-frame sequences only. Checked studies attribute under half of the gap to unresolved V genes and leave the rest unexplained. The V and J calls and clone size are taken from that table; D and trimming were inferred from the DNA. The sample table holds roughly 260,000 clones, of which 86% were seen once. The ten largest clones represent approximately 9.8% of the sample.

Another Seattle source contributed samples from volunteer blood donors who had recovered from COVID-19. The collaborating institutions used their own protocols to collect whole blood in K2EDTA tubes. Collaborator samples were shipped for TCRbeta analysis as frozen whole blood, isolated PBMCs, or DNA extracted from either sample type. The receptor comes from a man in his forties who had recovered from COVID-19. Sample: peripheral blood. The chain is assembled from TRBV5-5 and TRBJ2-7; TRBD2 is a possible D gene, resting on 6 matching bases. DNA sequence: TGTGCCAGCGTCGGCCAAGCGGGCCCCTCCTACGAGCAGTACTTC. This sequence encodes CASVGQAGPSYEQYF.